Each of the 2 T cell receptor beta chains below was sequenced from the same sample in a study of blood T cell repertoires in COVID-19. This table comes from immunoSEQ multiplex PCR, and its TCRdb copy is limited to in-frame clones, with some not included. The sample yields approximately 250,000 clones, approximately 84% seen once. The sample consisted of PBMCs or T cells enriched from blood (not recorded which). The receptor source for this set is a man in his forties or fifties who had recovered from COVID-19.

V gene TRBV5-4 combines with J gene TRBJ2-7; D remains unclear. The V end was cut by 1 base, the J end by 7 bases, with 9 bases between. The V gene's germline CDR1 is SGHNT and CDR2 YYREEE (reference sequence). This CDR3 region has 12 residues. CDR3: CASSLNRLEQYF. For the CDR3, the DNA is TGTGCCAGCAGCTTGAACCGGTTAGAGCAGTACTTC.

The chain employs TRBV18 and TRBJ2-2, with 8 positions matching TRBD2. This CDR3 spans 17 amino acids. The trim removed 3 bases at V and 1 base at J, leaving 7 bases unmatched. From germline, CDR1 is KGHSH and CDR2 LQKENI. CDR3 loop: CASSPALAAGNTGELFF. The DNA for the CDR3 is TGTGCCAGCTCACCCGCACTAGCGGCCGGGAACACCGGGGAGCTGTTTTTT. The full variable domain, in which reference TRBV18 and TRBJ2-2 provide the parts outside the CDR3, is NAGVMQNPRHLVRRRGQEARLRCSPMKGHSHVYWYRQLPEEGLKFMVYLQKENIIDESGMPKERFSAEFPKEGPSILRIQQVVRGDSAAYFCASSPALAAGNTGELFFGEGSRLTVL.